The text below deals with one T cell receptor beta chain. The clone's antigen remains unknown. Relative to the germline gene, one junction end is altered; a read error may explain this. The sample comes from a study of tumor-infiltrating lymphocytes in primary liver carcinoma (TCRdb year 2017). About the study as a whole: The five patients, three men and two women aged 30 to 69 years, had hepatocellular carcinoma (four) or combined HCC and intrahepatic cholangiocarcinoma (one). TCRbeta repertoire sequencing, expression microarrays and whole-exome sequencing were combined in the study across five regions of each liver tumor, with adjacent normal tissue and blood also included. A total of roughly 35 specimens from 5 patients went through TCRbeta repertoire sequencing, namely 25 tumor regions, 5 adjacent noncancerous liver tissues and 5 peripheral blood samples. The approximately 25 tumor region samples were profiled with Agilent mRNA microarrays so that TCRbeta repertoire diversity could be related to the local molecular phenotype. Repertoires from technical replicates were highly reproducible, with mean shared-clone rates roughly 0.86 and correlation coefficients above 0.98. Roughly 3.5 to 7.5 million productive TCRbeta reads were obtained per sample, and no significant difference in read depth was found between tissue types. Tumors of the five patients were stage T1-T3 N0M0 with maximum diameters of roughly 4.2 to 10 cm. What the work shows at the level of the full study, not this receptor alone: Comparison of CD4+ and CD8+ T cell repertoires was precluded by the use of bulk unsorted samples. Only 4 or 5 patients were included in the study, and the authors note that the findings should be validated in a larger study. The top 250 clones accounted for a significantly greater share of the repertoire in tumors than in blood (p = 0.039). Repertoire overlap was found to be higher between tumor regions (mean roughly 36%) than between tumor-adjacent (about 17%) or tumor-blood (14%) pairs, consistent with antigen-driven expansion. Only about 7-25% of top clones were present in all five regions of a tumor, suggesting spatial heterogeneity of tumor-infiltrating T cells. Only the TCR beta chain was sequenced, so true repertoire diversity is likely underestimated because unpaired alpha chains were not captured.

Spanning cysteine to phenylalanine, the CDR3 consists of 15 amino acids. Only the CDR3 DNA is retained, 45 bases long and in frame from the first base. For CDR1 and CDR2, the germline V gene lists SGHAT and FQNNGV. Without any cell sorting, total RNA and DNA were co-extracted from about 20-30 mg of bulk tissue using the AllPrep DNA/RNA mini kit. Between November 2015 and March 2016, a handful of patients in China with histopathologically diagnosed primary liver carcinoma had surgical resection. Patients had chronic HBV infection and were treatment-naive at sampling. Five spatially separated regions were sampled from each tumor: the superior, inferior, left-lateral and right-lateral poles, plus the tumor centre. Histology showed that every tumor sample contained more than 75% viable tumor cells. Fresh tumor and adjacent tissue pieces were bisected; one half was stored in RNAlater at -80°C, the other sent for histology.

A constant-region primer and ProtoScript II reverse transcriptase were used to reverse-transcribe TCRbeta-specific cDNA from roughly 500 ng total RNA. The TCRbeta libraries were prepared through three rounds of nested multiplex PCR following a slightly modified ARM-PCR procedure. Each of the first two PCR rounds ran for approximately 10 cycles and used multiplex TRBV1-TRBV30 forward primers together with a Cbeta reverse primer. Sample barcodes and Illumina adapters were added in a final 25-cycle PCR using Deep VentR polymerase. Before sequencing, amplicons of 200-500 bp were gel-purified using a QIAquick gel extraction kit. An Illumina HiSeq 2500 was used to sequence the TCRbeta amplicons, generating 250-bp paired-end reads. Turning to the authors' computational methods: To recover full CDR3 sequences, reads were quality-trimmed using Trimmomatic v0.33 and paired reads were then merged using FLASH v1.2.11. MiGEC v1.2.1b assigned V, D and J germline segments to the rearranged TCRbeta sequences. Clonotype statistics and Shannon-Wiener diversity indices were calculated with VDJtools v1.0.0. Except for diversity analysis, only each sample's 250 most abundant clonotypes were used in subsequent analyses to reduce sampling bias. In-frame beta chains were kept once TCRdb had trimmed the public reads at Q25 with fastp and called clones with MiXCR. Rows are combined by CDR3 protein, so each entry shows the most common genes and DNA. The V and J calls were not made by the authors but by TCRdb's processing. The sample profile shows some 110,000 distinct CDR3 sequences; 64% of them were found once. Approximately 8% of the sample lies in the top ten.

The sequencing input was liver tumor tissue from sampling region 3. The sample's cell subset or site label, decoded: tumor region T3, left-lateral pole. The chain is assembled from TRBV11-2 and TRBJ2-1; 7 matching bases give a weak D call of TRBD2. The origin of this receptor is a woman aged 60-75 years with primary liver carcinoma and hepatitis B virus infection. Read as DNA, the sequence is TGTACCAGCAGCTTAGGGGGGGCAGGTTACAGTGAGCAGTTCTTC. Its translation is CTSSLGGAGYSEQFF.